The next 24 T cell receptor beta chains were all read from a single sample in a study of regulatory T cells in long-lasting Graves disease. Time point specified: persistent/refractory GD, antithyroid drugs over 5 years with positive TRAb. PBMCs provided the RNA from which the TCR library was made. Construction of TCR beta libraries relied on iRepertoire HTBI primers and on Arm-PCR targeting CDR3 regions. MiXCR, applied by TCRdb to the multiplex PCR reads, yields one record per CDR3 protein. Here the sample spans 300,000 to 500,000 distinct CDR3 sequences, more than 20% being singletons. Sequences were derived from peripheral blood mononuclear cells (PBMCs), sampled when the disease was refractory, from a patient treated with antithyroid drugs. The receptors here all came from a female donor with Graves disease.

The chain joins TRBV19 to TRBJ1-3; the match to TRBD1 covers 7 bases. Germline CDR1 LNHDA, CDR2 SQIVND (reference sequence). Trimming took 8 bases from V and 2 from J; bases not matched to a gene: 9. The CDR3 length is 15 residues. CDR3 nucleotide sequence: TGTGCCAGTCGAAGCGTTACAGGGGCTGGAAACACCATATATTTT. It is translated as CASRSVTGAGNTIYF. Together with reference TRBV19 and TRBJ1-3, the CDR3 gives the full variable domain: DGGITQSPKYLFRKEGQNVTLSCEQNLNHDAMYWYRQDPGQGLRLIYYSQIVNDFQKGDIAEGYSVSREKKESFPLTVTSAQKNPTAFYLCASRSVTGAGNTIYFGEGSWLTVV.

The CDR3 loop is CASSVDSRNEKLFF. The CDR3 nucleotides are TGTGCCAGCAGCGTAGACAGTCGTAATGAAAAACTGTTTTTT. This rearrangement joins TRBV9 to TRBJ1-4; D is undetermined. The length of the CDR3 is 14 residues. Trimming took off 0 bases at V and 4 bases at J, with 7 bases between the two ends. Germline V lookup: CDR1 SGDLS, CDR2 YYNGEE.

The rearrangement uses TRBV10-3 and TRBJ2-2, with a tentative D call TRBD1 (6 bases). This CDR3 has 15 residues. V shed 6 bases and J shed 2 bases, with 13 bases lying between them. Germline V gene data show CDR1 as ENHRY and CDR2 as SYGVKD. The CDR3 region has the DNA TGTGCCATCAGACAGGGTATGGAAAACACCGGGGAGCTGTTTTTT. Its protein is CAIRQGMENTGELFF.

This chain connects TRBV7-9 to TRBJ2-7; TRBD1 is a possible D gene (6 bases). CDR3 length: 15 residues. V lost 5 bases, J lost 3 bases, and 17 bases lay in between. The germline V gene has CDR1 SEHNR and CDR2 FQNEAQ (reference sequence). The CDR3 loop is CASSSDRSTHYEQYF. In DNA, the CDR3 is TGTGCCAGCAGCAGTGACAGGAGCACACACTACGAGCAGTACTTC.

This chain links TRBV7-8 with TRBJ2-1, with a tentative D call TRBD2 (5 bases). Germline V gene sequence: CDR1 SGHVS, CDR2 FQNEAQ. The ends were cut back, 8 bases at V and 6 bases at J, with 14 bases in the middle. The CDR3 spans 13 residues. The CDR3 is CASALGSGNEQFF. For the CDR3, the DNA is TGTGCCAGCGCGCTGGGGAGCGGCAATGAGCAGTTCTTC. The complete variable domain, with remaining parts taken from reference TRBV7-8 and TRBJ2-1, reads GAGVSQSPRYKVAKRGQDVALRCDPISGHVSLFWYQQALGQGPEFLTYFQNEAQLDKSGLPSDRFFAERPEGSVSTLKIQRTQQEDSAVYLCASALGSGNEQFFGPGTRLTVL.

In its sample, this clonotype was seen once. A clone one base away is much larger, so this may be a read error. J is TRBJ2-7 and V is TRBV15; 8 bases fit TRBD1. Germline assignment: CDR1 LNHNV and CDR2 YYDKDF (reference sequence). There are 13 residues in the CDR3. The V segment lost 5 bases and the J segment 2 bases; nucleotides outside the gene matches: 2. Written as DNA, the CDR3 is TGTGCCACCAGCGGGGGACAGGCCTACGAGCAGTACTTC. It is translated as CATSGGQAYEQYF.

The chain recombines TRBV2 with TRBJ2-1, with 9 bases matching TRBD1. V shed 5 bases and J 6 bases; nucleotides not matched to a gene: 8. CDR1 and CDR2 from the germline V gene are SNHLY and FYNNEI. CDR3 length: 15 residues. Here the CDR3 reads CASSSSGTGFNEQFF. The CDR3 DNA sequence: TGTGCCAGCAGTTCCTCCGGGACAGGGTTCAATGAGCAGTTCTTC.

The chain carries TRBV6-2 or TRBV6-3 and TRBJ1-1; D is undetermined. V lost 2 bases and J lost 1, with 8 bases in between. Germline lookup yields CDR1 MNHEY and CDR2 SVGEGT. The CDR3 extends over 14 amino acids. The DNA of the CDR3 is TGTGCCAGCAGTTACGAACACAAGAACACTGAAGCTTTCTTT. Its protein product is CASSYEHKNTEAFF.

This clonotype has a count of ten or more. The CDR3 loop is CASSKVGAQETQYF. The CDR3 DNA follows: TGTGCCAGCAGCAAGGTGGGGGCCCAAGAGACCCAGTACTTC. The chain uses TRBV6-2 or TRBV6-3 and TRBJ2-5, with a weak D call TRBD1 (6 bases). Germline V gene data show CDR1 as MNHEY and CDR2 as SVGEGT. The CDR3 covers 14 residues. Between the trimmed V and J ends, which lost 6 bases and 1 base, there was a span of 12 bases.

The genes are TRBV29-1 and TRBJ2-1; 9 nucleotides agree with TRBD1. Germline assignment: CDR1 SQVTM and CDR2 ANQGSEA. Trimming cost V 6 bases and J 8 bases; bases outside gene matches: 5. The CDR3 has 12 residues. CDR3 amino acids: CSVPGQGDEQFF. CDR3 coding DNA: TGCAGCGTCCCGGGACAGGGAGATGAGCAGTTCTTC.

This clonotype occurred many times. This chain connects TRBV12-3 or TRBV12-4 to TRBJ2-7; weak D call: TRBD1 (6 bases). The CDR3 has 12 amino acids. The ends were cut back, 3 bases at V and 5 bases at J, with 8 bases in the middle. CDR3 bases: TGTGCCAGCAGTTTCTCAGGGGACGAGCAGTACTTC. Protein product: CASSFSGDEQYF.

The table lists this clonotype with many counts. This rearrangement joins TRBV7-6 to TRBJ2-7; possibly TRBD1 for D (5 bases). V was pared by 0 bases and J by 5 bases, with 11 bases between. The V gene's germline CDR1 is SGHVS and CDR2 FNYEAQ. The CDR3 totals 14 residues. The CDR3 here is CASSLAQGSNEQYF. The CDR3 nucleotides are TGTGCCAGCAGCTTAGCGCAGGGCTCTAACGAGCAGTACTTC.

CDR3 sequence: CASSLDENTEAFF. CDR3 coding DNA: TGCGCCAGCAGCTTGGACGAGAACACTGAAGCTTTCTTT. The rearrangement links TRBV4-3 to TRBJ1-1, with no clear D. This CDR3 has 13 amino acids. The V gene's germline CDR1 is LGHNA and CDR2 YSLEER. Trimming stripped 5 bases from V and 1 base from J, with 8 bases between.

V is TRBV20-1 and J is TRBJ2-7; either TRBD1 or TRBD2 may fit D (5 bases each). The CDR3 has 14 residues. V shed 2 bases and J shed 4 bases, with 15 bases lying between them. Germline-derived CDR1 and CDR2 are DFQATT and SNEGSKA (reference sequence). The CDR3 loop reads CSARPTYGTYEQYF. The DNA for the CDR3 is TGCAGTGCTAGACCCACATATGGGACGTACGAGCAGTACTTC.

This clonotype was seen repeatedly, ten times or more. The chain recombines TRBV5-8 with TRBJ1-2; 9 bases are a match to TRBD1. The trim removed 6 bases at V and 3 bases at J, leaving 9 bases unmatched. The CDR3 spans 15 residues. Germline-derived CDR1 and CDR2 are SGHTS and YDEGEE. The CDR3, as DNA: TGTGCCAGCATCATCACCGGGACAGGGTACTATGGCTACACCTTC. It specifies CASIITGTGYYGYTF.

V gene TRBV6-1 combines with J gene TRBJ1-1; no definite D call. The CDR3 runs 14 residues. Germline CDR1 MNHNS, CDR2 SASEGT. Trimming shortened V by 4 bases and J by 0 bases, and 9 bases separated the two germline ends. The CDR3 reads CASSAISLNTEAFF. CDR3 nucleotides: TGTGCCAGCAGTGCGATCTCCCTGAACACTGAAGCTTTCTTT.

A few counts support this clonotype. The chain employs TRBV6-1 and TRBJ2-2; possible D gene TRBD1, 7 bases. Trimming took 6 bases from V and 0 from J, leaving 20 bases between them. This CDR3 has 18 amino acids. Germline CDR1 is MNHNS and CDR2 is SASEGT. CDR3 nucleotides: TGTGCCAGCAGCTTTATTACAGGGGACTTCTCGAACACCGGGGAGCTGTTTTTT. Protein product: CASSFITGDFSNTGELFF.

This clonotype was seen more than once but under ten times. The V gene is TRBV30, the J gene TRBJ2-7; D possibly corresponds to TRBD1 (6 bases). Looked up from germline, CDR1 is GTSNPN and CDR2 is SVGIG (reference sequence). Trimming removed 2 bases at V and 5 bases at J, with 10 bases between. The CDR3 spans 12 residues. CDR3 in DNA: TGTGCCTGGAGTCGTACAGGGAACGAGCAGTACTTC. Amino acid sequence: CAWSRTGNEQYF.

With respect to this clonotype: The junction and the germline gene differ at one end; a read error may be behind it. CDR3 region: CASSLARLGLAGGETQCF. CDR3 coding DNA: TGTGCCAGCAGTTTAGCGCGGTTAGGACTAGCGGGAGGAGAGACCCAGTGCTTC. V gene TRBV12-3 or TRBV12-4 combines with J gene TRBJ2-5; 14 bases line up with TRBD2. CDR3 length: 18 residues.

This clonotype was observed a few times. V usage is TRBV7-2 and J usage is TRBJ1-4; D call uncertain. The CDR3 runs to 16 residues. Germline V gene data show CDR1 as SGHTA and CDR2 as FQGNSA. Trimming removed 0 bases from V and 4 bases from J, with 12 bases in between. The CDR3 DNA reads TGTGCCAGCAGCTTAGCGTGGCGAGACTTTAATGAAAAACTGTTTTTT. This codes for CASSLAWRDFNEKLFF.

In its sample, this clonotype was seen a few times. The CDR3 DNA reads TGTGCCAGCAGCTTAGACACCGGGACAGGGTACCACGAGCAGTACTTC. Protein: CASSLDTGTGYHEQYF. This chain uses TRBV11-1 with TRBJ2-7; 9 bases align to TRBD1. Germline V gene sequence: CDR1 SGHAT, CDR2 FQDESV (reference sequence). V shed 1 base and J 5 bases; nucleotides not matched to a gene: 9. The CDR3 has 16 residues.

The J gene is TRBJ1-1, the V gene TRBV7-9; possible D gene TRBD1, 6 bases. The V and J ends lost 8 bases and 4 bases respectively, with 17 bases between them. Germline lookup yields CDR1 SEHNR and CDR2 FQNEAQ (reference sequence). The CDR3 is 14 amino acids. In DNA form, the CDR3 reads TGTGCCAGCTCCGGGACAACGCCGAGCACTGAAGCTTTCTTT. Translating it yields CASSGTTPSTEAFF.

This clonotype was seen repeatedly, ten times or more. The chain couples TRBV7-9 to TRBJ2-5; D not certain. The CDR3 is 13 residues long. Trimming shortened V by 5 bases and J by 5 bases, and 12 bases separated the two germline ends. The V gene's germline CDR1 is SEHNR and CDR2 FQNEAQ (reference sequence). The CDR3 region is CASSLGTTETQYF. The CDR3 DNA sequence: TGTGCCAGCAGCCTCGGAACAACGGAGACCCAGTACTTC.

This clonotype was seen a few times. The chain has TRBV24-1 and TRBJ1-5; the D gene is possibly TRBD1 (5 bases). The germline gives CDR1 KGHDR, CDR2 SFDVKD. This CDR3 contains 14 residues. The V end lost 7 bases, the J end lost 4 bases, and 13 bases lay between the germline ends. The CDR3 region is CATSRDATNQPQHF. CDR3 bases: TGTGCCACCAGCCGGGACGCCACTAATCAGCCCCAGCATTTT.